This T cell receptor beta chain was identified during a study of blood T cell repertoires in COVID-19. The J segment lost 4 bases and the V segment lost 6 bases, leaving 5 bases of the junction unmatched. Germline V gene sequence: CDR1 LNHDA, CDR2 SQIVND (reference sequence). The CDR3 totals 14 residues. The table came from immunoSEQ multiplex PCR; TCRdb's copy has only in-frame clones and leaves some out. The sample has tens of thousands of clones, 85% to 90% seen once; the top ten hold approximately 11%. Sequenced sample: peripheral blood. The chain employs TRBV19 and TRBJ2-3; 9 nucleotides agree with TRBD1. The TCR was taken from a man aged 65 to 79 with active or convalescent COVID-19. The CDR3 sequence: CASSKGQGSDTQYF. DNA of the CDR3: TGTGCCAGTAGCAAAGGACAGGGGTCAGATACGCAGTATTTT.